This T cell receptor beta chain was recorded in a study of blood T cell repertoires in COVID-19. Turning to the study itself: The cDNA or gDNA used as material had been derived from T cells, B-cell-depleted T cells, or PBMCs.

TCRdb keeps only in-frame clones here, not all; method: immunoSEQ multiplex PCR. The repertoire holds roughly 100,000 clones, with nearly 85% as singletons. The receptor was derived from a human donor in a cohort sampled during active or convalescent COVID-19. The sequenced sample consisted of peripheral blood.

The CDR3 spells CASSPSGDYEQYF. As DNA, the CDR3 is TGCGCCAGCAGTCCTAGCGGGGACTACGAGCAGTACTTC. V is TRBV5-1 and J is TRBJ2-7; 9 positions match TRBD2. Germline V gene data show CDR1 as SGHRS and CDR2 as YFSETQ. The CDR3 length is 13 residues. The ends lost 5 bases at V and 3 bases at J; junction bases unmatched: 3.